One T cell receptor beta chain is described in this entry. This CDR3 spans 13 amino acids. With 6 bases clipped from V and 7 bases from J, the junction kept 7 bases outside the gene matches. CDR1 and CDR2 (germline): MNHEY, SVGAGI. The cohort excluded patients with autoimmune disease history or systemic immunosuppression. This sample is part of a study of OX40 agonist ivuxolimab in advanced cancers. At the level of the study: Patients were given ivuxolimab, an antibody that agonizes OX40 (CD134). Age averaged around 60 years (range about 20 to 80), and just over 80% were male. Dosing consisted of intravenous ivuxolimab at 0.01 to 10 mg/kg every 2 weeks.

Here immunoSEQ multiplex PCR was the method, and the copy in TCRdb shows in-frame clones only, minus some. This table has almost 85,000 clones, 86% appearing once. The starting material was CD4+ or CD8+ T cells sorted from blood, obtained in a trial of the OX40 agonist ivuxolimab. The source is an adult with an advanced solid tumor such as melanoma, head and neck, liver or kidney cancer. V and J are TRBV6-5 and TRBJ2-7, with TRBD1 matching over 9 bases. The DNA of the CDR3 is TGTGCCAGCAGGAAACAGGGGGCGCGTGAGCAGTACTTC. It yields the protein CASRKQGAREQYF.